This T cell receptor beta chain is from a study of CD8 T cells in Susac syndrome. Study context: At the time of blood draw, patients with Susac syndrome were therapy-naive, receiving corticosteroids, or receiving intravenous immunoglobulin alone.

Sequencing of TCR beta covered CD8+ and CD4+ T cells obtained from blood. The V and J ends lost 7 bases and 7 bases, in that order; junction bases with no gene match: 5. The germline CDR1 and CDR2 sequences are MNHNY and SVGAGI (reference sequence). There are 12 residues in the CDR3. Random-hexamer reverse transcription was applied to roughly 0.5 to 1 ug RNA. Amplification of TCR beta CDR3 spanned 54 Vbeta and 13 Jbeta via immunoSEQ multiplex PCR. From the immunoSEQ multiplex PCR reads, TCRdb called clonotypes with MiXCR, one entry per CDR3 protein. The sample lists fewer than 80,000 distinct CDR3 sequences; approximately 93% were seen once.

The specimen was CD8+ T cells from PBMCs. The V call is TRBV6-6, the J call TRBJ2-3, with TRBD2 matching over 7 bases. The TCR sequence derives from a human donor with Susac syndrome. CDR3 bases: TGTGCCAGCACCACCGGGGGGAATACGCAGTATTTT. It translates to CASTTGGNTQYF.